The 25 T cell receptor beta chains below come from one sample, sequenced in a study of shared clonotypes between healthy human individuals. Produced via immunoSEQ multiplex PCR; TCRdb's table is partial and in-frame only. The table records about 1 million clones, 65% to 75% of them present only once. The sample consisted of memory CD4+ T cells sorted from blood. Indicated subset: CD45RA-negative fraction. The receptors originated from a man in his late teens or twenties in good health.

V is TRBV14 and J is TRBJ1-6; D call uncertain. Germline assignment: CDR1 SGHDN and CDR2 FVKESK. V lost 4 bases and J 6 bases, leaving 13 bases between the germline ends. The CDR3 spans 15 residues. The CDR3 DNA is TGTGCCAGCAGCCTTGCGGTCGGCTTTAATTCACCCCTCCACTTT. Protein product: CASSLAVGFNSPLHF.

V and J are TRBV7-2 and TRBJ2-3, with 7 bases that match TRBD2. This CDR3 spans 16 amino acids. The V gene's germline CDR1 is SGHTA and CDR2 FQGNSA. Germline trimming cut 5 bases from V and 1 base from J; bases unmatched to any gene: 9. CDR3 protein: CASSPRTSYGTDTQYF. For the CDR3, the DNA is TGTGCCAGCAGCCCCAGGACTAGTTATGGCACAGATACGCAGTATTTT.

The V call is TRBV5-6, the J call TRBJ1-5; D is unclear. Trimming took off 0 bases at V and 6 bases at J, with 13 bases between the two ends. The CDR3 loop spans 15 amino acids. Germline values: CDR1 SGHDT, CDR2 YYEEEE. The CDR3 region is CASSLGFSGSQPQHF. The CDR3 region has the DNA TGTGCCAGCAGCTTGGGCTTTTCCGGGAGTCAGCCCCAGCATTTT.

Comment on this clone: The same CDR3 also results from other DNA sequences found in this sample. The genes are TRBV5-1 and TRBJ2-2; D not certain. V gave up 0 bases and J gave up 1 base, with 7 bases separating them. CDR1 and CDR2 (germline): SGHRS, YFSETQ. The CDR3 has 15 residues. CDR3 sequence reads: CASSLEGRNTGELFF. Written as DNA, the CDR3 is TGCGCCAGCAGCTTGGAGGGTAGGAACACCGGGGAGCTGTTTTTT.

The rearrangement joins TRBV19 to TRBJ2-7; D may be TRBD2 (5 bases). Per the germline V gene, CDR1 is LNHDA and CDR2 is SQIVND (reference sequence). With 11 bases removed from V and 4 bases from J, the gap between germline ends came to 24 bases. The CDR3 totals 15 residues. The chain's CDR3 is CAPLGSSGSYYEQYF. The CDR3, as DNA: TGTGCCCCCCTAGGGTCCTCGGGATCCTATTACGAGCAGTACTTC.

CDR3: CASSIGQGNQPQHF. The CDR3 nucleotides are TGTGCCAGCAGCATTGGACAGGGGAATCAGCCCCAGCATTTT. The V call is TRBV7-9, the J call TRBJ1-5; 9 positions agree with TRBD1. V lost 5 bases to trimming and J lost 4 bases; unmatched junction nucleotides: 3. The CDR3 extends over 14 amino acids. Germline V CDR1 and CDR2: SEHNR, FQNEAQ (reference sequence).

The CDR3 DNA sequence: TGCGCCAGCAGCCAAGATCAGGGACTAGCGGTCTACAATGAGCAGTTCTTC. Amino acids: CASSQDQGLAVYNEQFF. This chain connects TRBV4-1 to TRBJ2-1; 11 positions match TRBD2. The CDR3 is made up of 17 amino acids. Germline V lookup: CDR1 MGHRA, CDR2 YSYEKL. The ends lost 0 bases at V and 3 bases at J; junction bases unmatched: 4.

In the case of this clone: A read error likely explains this, since a far larger clone differs by one base. V and J are TRBV19 and TRBJ2-7; 7 nucleotides line up with TRBD2. Germline V gives CDR1 LNHDA, CDR2 SQIVND (reference sequence). The trim removed 8 bases at V and 4 bases at J, leaving 8 bases unmatched. The CDR3 loop spans 13 amino acids. CDR3 DNA sequence: TGTGCCAGTGGGACTAACGGGGGATACGAGCAGTACTTC. Residues: CASGTNGGYEQYF.

This chain links TRBV2 with TRBJ2-3, with unresolved D. CDR1 is SNHLY, CDR2 FYNNEI, per germline. CDR3 length: 12 residues. The V end was cut by 4 bases, the J end by 3 bases, with 5 bases between. The CDR3 nucleotides read TGTGCCAGCAGTGCCAGGACAGATACGCAGTATTTT. Encoded protein: CASSARTDTQYF.

The chain recombines TRBV5-1 with TRBJ2-7; D gene ambiguous. The germline CDR1 and CDR2 sequences are SGHRS and YFSETQ. V was shortened by 4 bases and J by 3 bases, with 11 bases between the two germline ends. The CDR3 loop spans 13 amino acids. The chain's CDR3 is CASSAEKVYEQYF. CDR3 in DNA: TGCGCCAGCAGCGCGGAAAAAGTCTACGAGCAGTACTTC.

The V call is TRBV18, the J call TRBJ2-1; 8 bases fit TRBD1. Germline CDR1 reads KGHSH; CDR2 reads LQKENI. The trim removed 2 bases at V and 7 bases at J, leaving 4 bases unmatched. The CDR3 contains 14 residues. Here the CDR3 reads CASSPWTGNNEQFF. The DNA for the CDR3 is TGTGCCAGCTCACCATGGACAGGGAATAATGAGCAGTTCTTC.

The table lists this clone with a count of one. The V call is TRBV18, the J call TRBJ2-7; possibly TRBD2 for D (5 bases). The CDR3 runs 14 residues. CDR1 and CDR2 from the germline V gene are KGHSH and LQKENI. V was pared by 0 bases and J by 6 bases, with 12 bases between. In DNA, the CDR3 is TGTGCCAGCTCACCACCGAACCCTGAGGGCGAGCAGTACTTC. It yields the protein CASSPPNPEGEQYF.

This clone appeared many times. Different DNA sequences within this sample yield the same CDR3. This chain links TRBV10-2 with TRBJ2-2; D remains unclear. Germline V gene lookup returns CDR1 WSHSY and CDR2 SAAADI. The CDR3 has 15 residues. V lost 6 bases and J 3 bases, leaving 14 bases between the germline ends. CDR3 residues: CASRDTLWDTGELFF. The CDR3 coding sequence is TGCGCCAGCAGAGACACCCTGTGGGACACCGGGGAGCTGTTTTTT.

This chain links TRBV19 with TRBJ1-6; D call uncertain. CDR1 LNHDA and CDR2 SQIVND come from the germline V gene (reference sequence). The CDR3 runs to 16 residues. V lost 6 bases and J 0 bases, leaving 12 bases between the germline ends. The CDR3: CASSNVGSSYNSPLHF. CDR3 bases: TGTGCCAGTAGCAATGTGGGGAGCTCCTATAATTCACCCCTCCACTTT.

The CDR3 DNA is TGTGCCAGCAGCTTCGAGAGGCGGGCAGATACGCAGTATTTT. As protein: CASSFERRADTQYF. This sequence joins TRBV5-4 and TRBJ2-3; TRBD2 is a possible D gene (5 bases). The CDR3 runs 14 residues. Germline loops: CDR1 SGHNT, CDR2 YYREEE (reference sequence). The V end lost 2 bases, the J end lost 4 bases, and 11 bases lay between the germline ends.

This sequence joins TRBV4-2 and TRBJ2-1, with 7 bases identical to TRBD2. The CDR3 loop spans 15 amino acids. Trimming at V came to 3 bases and at J to 8 bases, leaving 10 bases not matched to a gene. The germline gives CDR1 LGHNA, CDR2 YNFKEQ. CDR3 in amino acids: CASSHRLAGVDEQFF. DNA of the CDR3: TGTGCCAGCAGCCACCGACTAGCTGGTGTCGATGAGCAGTTCTTC.

The J gene is TRBJ2-7, the V gene TRBV6-6, with a possible D match to TRBD1 (5 bases). Trimming removed 6 bases from V and 2 bases from J, with 17 bases in between. The CDR3 totals 15 residues. Germline assignment: CDR1 MNHNY and CDR2 SVGAGI (reference sequence). CDR3 sequence (DNA): TGTGCCAGCAGCAGCACCGCAGGGCCCACCTACGAGCAGTACTTC. The encoded protein is CASSSTAGPTYEQYF.

Comment on this clone: The junction and the germline gene differ at one end; a read error may be behind it. V gene TRBV27 combines with J gene TRBJ1-5; no clear D. Germline assignment: CDR1 MNHEY and CDR2 SMNVEV (reference sequence). This CDR3 contains 13 residues. DNA for the CDR3: TGTGCCAGCAGTGTATCAGAGCATCAGCCCCAGCATTTT. Amino acid sequence: CASSVSEHQPQHF.

Only a few counts were recorded for this clone. The rearrangement joins TRBV7-9 to TRBJ1-6; a weak D match, TRBD1 (5 bases). Germline assignment: CDR1 SEHNR and CDR2 FQNEAQ (reference sequence). The CDR3 runs to 13 residues. Trimming stripped 0 bases from V and 14 bases from J, with 11 bases between. CDR3 residues: CASSLAPSGALHF. The CDR3 coding sequence is TGTGCCAGCAGCTTAGCCCCGTCGGGGGCCCTCCACTTT.

The V gene is TRBV2, the J gene TRBJ2-1; 7 bases are a match to TRBD1. V lost 6 bases, J lost 4 bases, and 12 bases stayed unmatched. This CDR3 has 16 amino acids. Germline CDR1 reads SNHLY; CDR2 reads FYNNEI. The CDR3 reads CASRRPGTEPYNEQFF. The CDR3 region has the DNA TGTGCCAGCAGGCGACCCGGGACAGAACCTTACAATGAGCAGTTCTTC.

V gene TRBV6-1 combines with J gene TRBJ1-1; D gene ambiguous. Germline V gives CDR1 MNHNS, CDR2 SASEGT. The CDR3 totals 15 residues. V lost 1 base, J lost 1 base, and 10 bases lay in between. The chain's CDR3 is CASSEERVRNTEAFF. CDR3 DNA sequence: TGTGCCAGCAGTGAAGAGAGGGTTAGGAACACTGAAGCTTTCTTT.

This clone has more than one count but fewer than ten. This chain connects TRBV6-6 to TRBJ2-3, with 12 bases matching TRBD2. The CDR3 length is 16 residues. The junction had 7 bases not matched to a gene; V was cut back by 5 bases and J by 4 bases. Germline loops: CDR1 MNHNY, CDR2 SVGAGI (reference sequence). The CDR3: CASSQTSGRNADTQYF. The CDR3 nucleotides read TGTGCCAGCAGTCAGACTAGCGGGAGAAATGCAGATACGCAGTATTTT.

The J gene is TRBJ2-2, the V gene TRBV9; no reliable D call. Between the trimmed V and J ends, which lost 0 bases and 3 bases, there was a span of 6 bases. Germline V gene sequence: CDR1 SGDLS, CDR2 YYNGEE. The length of the CDR3 is 14 residues. CDR3 loop: CASSVVDYTGELFF. For the CDR3, the DNA is TGTGCCAGCAGCGTAGTGGATTACACCGGGGAGCTGTTTTTT.

This chain links TRBV29-1 with TRBJ2-1; D possibly corresponds to TRBD2 (6 bases). CDR3 size: 12 residues. V lost 3 bases to trimming and J lost 9 bases, with 12 bases between them. CDR1 is SQVTM, CDR2 ANQGSEA, per germline. The CDR3 spells CSVEEGWSEQFF. DNA of the CDR3: TGCAGCGTTGAGGAGGGGTGGTCTGAGCAGTTCTTC.

The V gene is TRBV28, the J gene TRBJ1-2; TRBD1 matches at 8 bases. The length of the CDR3 is 12 residues. In germline, CDR1 is MDHEN, CDR2 SYDVKM. Losses at the gene ends were 3 bases for V and 10 bases for J; bases not matched to a gene: 4. The CDR3 nucleotides read TGTGCCAGCAGTTTGTTACAGGGGGACTACACCTTC. Translated: CASSLLQGDYTF.